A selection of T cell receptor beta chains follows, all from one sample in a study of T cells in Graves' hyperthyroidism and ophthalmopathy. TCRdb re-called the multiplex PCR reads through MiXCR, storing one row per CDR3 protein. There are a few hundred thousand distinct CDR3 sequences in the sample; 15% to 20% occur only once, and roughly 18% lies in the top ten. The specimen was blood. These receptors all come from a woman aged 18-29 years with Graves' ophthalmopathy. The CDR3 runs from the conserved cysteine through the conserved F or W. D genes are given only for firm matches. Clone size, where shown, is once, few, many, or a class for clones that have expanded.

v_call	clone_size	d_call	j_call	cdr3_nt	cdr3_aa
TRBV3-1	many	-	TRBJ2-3	TGTGCCAGCAGCCAGGCCGCCCTCACAGATACGCAGTATTTT	CASSQAALTDTQYF
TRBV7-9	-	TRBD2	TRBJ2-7	TGTGCCAGCAGCCGAGTTTCGGGGGGTCCGGATTCCTACGAGCAGTACTTC	CASSRVSGGPDSYEQYF
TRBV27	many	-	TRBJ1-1	TGTGCCAGCAGTTTAACGCTCTACACTGAAGCTTTCTTT	CASSLTLYTEAFF
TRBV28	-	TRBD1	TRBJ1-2	TGTGCCAGCAGTCTTGGGACAGGGATTGGAGGCTACACCTTC	CASSLGTGIGGYTF
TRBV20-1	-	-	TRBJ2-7	TGCAGTGCTACCCTCCCTGGGAACCGCTACGAGCAGTACTTC	CSATLPGNRYEQYF
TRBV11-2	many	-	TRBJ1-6	TGTGCCAGCAGAGAGCGGGCTGCACCCCTCCACTTT	CASRERAAPLHF
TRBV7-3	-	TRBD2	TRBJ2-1	TGTGCCAGCAGCCCCCTCGGGGGTGGACTAGCGGGAGGTGACGATGAGCAGTTCTTC	CASSPLGGGLAGGDDEQFF
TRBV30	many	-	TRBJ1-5	TGTGCCTGGAGTGCCCAGGGTAATCAGCCCCAGCATTTT	CAWSAQGNQPQHF
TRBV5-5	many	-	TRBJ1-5	TGTGCCAGCAGCCCGGGACTGTACAATCAGCCCCAGCATTTT	CASSPGLYNQPQHF
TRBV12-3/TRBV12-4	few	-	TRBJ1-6	TGTGCCAGCAGTTTTGCGGACTTCTATAATTCACCCCTCCACTTT	CASSFADFYNSPLHF
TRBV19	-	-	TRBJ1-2	TGTGCCAGTAGCCTACAGGGCGGAAGTAATGGCTACACCTTC	CASSLQGGSNGYTF
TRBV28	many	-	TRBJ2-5	TGTGCCAGCGTGGACAGCCAAGAGACCCAGTACTTC	CASVDSQETQYF
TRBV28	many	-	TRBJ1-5	TGTGCCAGCAGTTTATCATCGACAGTCAATCAGCCCCAGCATTTT	CASSLSSTVNQPQHF
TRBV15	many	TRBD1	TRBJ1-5	TGTGCCACCAGCAGAGATCGATTTCAGGGGGCGGGTCAGCCCCAGCATTTT	CATSRDRFQGAGQPQHF
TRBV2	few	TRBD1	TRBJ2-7	TGTGCCAGCAGTGCCTCCCCGGGACAGGGCTACGAGCAGTACTTC	CASSASPGQGYEQYF
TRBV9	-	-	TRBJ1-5	TGTGCCAGCAGCGTAGAAGGATCTCAGCCCCAGCATTTT	CASSVEGSQPQHF
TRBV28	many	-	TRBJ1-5	TGTGCCAGCAGTTATGGTTGGGGCAATCAGCCCCAGCATTTT	CASSYGWGNQPQHF
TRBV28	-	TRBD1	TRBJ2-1	TGTGCCAGCAGATCCCTACAGGGGAGCACCTACAATGAGCAGTTCTTC	CASRSLQGSTYNEQFF
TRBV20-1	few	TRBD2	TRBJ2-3	TGCAGTGCTAGACCCGCGACTAGCCTCTCTTCCACAGATACGCAGTATTTT	CSARPATSLSSTDTQYF
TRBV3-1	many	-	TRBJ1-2	TGTGCCAGCAGCCAAGATGTGTTTTCAGACTATGGCTACACCTTC	CASSQDVFSDYGYTF
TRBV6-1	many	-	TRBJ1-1	TGTGCCAGCAGTTATGAACAGTGGGGCACTGAAGCTTTCTTT	CASSYEQWGTEAFF
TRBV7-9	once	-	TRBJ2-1	TGTGCCAGCAGCCCATTAGGGGGGACGGCTGACGACAATGAGCAGTTCTTC	CASSPLGGTADDNEQFF
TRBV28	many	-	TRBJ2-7	TGTGCCAGCAGTTCGACTAGATTTGGCGAGCAGTACTTC	CASSSTRFGEQYF
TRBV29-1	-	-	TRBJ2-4	TGCAGCCCATCAATCGGCATTCAGTACTTC	CSPSIGIQYF
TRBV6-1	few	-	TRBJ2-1	TGTGCCAGCAGCTTGACTACCAATGAGCAGTTCTTC	CASSLTTNEQFF
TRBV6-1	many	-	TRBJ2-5	TGTGCCAGCAGTGATGTTTCGGACAACCAAGAGACCCAGTACTTC	CASSDVSDNQETQYF